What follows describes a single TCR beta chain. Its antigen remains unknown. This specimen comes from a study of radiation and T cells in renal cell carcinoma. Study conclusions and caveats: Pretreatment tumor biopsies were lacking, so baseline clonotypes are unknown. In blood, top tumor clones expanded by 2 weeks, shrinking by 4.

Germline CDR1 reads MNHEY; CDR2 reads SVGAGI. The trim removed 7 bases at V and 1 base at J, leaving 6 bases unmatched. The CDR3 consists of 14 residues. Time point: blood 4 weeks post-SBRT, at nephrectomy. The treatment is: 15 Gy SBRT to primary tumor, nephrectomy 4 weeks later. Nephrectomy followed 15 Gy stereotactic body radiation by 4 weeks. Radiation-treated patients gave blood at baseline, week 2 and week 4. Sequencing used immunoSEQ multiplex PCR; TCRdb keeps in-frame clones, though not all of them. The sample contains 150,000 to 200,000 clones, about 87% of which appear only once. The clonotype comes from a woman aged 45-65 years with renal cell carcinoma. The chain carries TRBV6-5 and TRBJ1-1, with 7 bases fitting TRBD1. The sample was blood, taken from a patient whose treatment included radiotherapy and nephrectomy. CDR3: CASNRDSSNTEAFF. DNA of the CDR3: TGTGCCAGCAATAGGGACAGTTCGAACACTGAAGCTTTCTTT.